This entry is about one T cell receptor beta chain. Its target is unknown. This sample was included in a study of T cells after yellow fever vaccination. Study outcomes and limitations: The booster response re-showed most primary clones: 96% CD4, approximately 90% CD8.

The CDR3 extends over 14 amino acids. The V end was cut by 3 bases, the J end by 8 bases, with 16 bases between. TCR cDNA, made by 5'RACE template switching, carried an added universal primer site and UMIs. TCRdb redid the calling of the 5' RACE reads with MiXCR, one entry per CDR3 protein. This sample yields under 95,000 distinct CDR3 sequences, of which about 7.7% are seen a single time; approximately 28% belongs to the top ten. The receptor was isolated from a man younger than 35 who received the YFV17D yellow fever vaccine. This specimen was CD8+ T cells sorted from PBMCs, taken about 10 days after the first yellow fever vaccination. The genes are TRBV12-3 or TRBV12-4 and TRBJ1-1, with no clear D. CDR3 DNA sequence: TGTGCCAGCAGTTTTTGGCCAGTGCGCCCCGAAGCTTTCTTT. Translated: CASSFWPVRPEAFF.